The clone carrying this TCR beta chain was counted only a few times. Trimming left V 7 bases short and J 8 bases short, with 17 bases between. CDR1 and CDR2 from the germline V gene are MNHEY and SVGAGI. The CDR3 runs 14 residues. The entry originates in a study of CD8+CD57+ T cells in acquired aplastic anemia. About the study: The sorted CD4+ and CD8+ cells yielded an average approximately 3 ug of DNA.

Patients who underwent sequencing had shown CD8+CD57+ cell expansion by flow cytometry. Severe acquired aplastic anemia was the diagnosis recorded for all patients. According to the study, genomic DNA was the template for TCR beta VDJ and CDR3 profiling. MiXCR, applied by TCRdb to the reads, yields one record per CDR3 protein. The repertoire includes about 190,000 distinct CDR3 sequences, 40% to 55% of them detected once, and 9.7% sits in the top ten. This sequence was found in a human donor with aplastic anemia. The specimen was sorted CD4+, CD8+, or CD8+CD57+ T cells (not recorded which) from PBMCs. The rearrangement links TRBV6-5 to TRBJ1-4, with a possible D match to TRBD1 (5 bases). CDR3 region: CASIPGTPGEKLFF. The CDR3 DNA reads TGTGCCAGCATCCCCGGGACGCCGGGGGAAAAACTGTTTTTT.